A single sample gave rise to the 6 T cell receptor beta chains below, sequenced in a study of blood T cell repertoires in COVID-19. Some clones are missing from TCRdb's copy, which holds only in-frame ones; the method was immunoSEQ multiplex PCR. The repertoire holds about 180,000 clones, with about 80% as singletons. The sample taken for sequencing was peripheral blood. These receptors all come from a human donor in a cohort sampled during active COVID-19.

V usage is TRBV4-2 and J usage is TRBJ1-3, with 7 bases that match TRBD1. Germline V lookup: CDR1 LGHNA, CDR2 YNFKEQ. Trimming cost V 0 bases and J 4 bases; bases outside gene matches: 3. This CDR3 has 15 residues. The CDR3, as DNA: TGTGCCAGCAGCCAAGAGACGACAGGGGGAAACACCATATATTTT. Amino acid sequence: CASSQETTGGNTIYF.

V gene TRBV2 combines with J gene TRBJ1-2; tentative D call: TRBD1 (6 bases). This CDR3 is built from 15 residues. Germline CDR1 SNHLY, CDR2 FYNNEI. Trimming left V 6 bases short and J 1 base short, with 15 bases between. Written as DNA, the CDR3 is TGTGCCAGCAGAATTAAAGAGGGGGATAACTATGGCTACACCTTC. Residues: CASRIKEGDNYGYTF.

The CDR3 nucleotides read TGTGCCAGCAGCCCCAGGTCCAAAAACATTCAGTACTTC. Its protein product is CASSPRSKNIQYF. The chain joins TRBV7-9 to TRBJ2-4, with D unresolved. The germline V gene has CDR1 SEHNR and CDR2 FQNEAQ (reference sequence). The CDR3 runs to 13 residues. The germline V and J ends were trimmed by 5 bases and 2 bases, with 7 bases remaining between them.

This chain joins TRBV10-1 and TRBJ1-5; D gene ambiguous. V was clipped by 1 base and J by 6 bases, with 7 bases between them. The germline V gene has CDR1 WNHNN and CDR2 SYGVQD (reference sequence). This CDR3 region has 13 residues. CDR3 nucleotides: TGCGCCAGCAGTGAGTATGAGGGTCAGCCCCAGCATTTT. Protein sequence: CASSEYEGQPQHF.

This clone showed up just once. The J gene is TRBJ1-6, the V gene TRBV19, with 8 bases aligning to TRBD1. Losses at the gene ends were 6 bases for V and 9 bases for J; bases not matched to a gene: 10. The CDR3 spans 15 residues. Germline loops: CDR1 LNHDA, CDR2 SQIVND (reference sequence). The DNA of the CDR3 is TGTGCCAGTAGAACCAAGGGACAGGAGGTTTCACCCCTCCACTTT. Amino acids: CASRTKGQEVSPLHF.

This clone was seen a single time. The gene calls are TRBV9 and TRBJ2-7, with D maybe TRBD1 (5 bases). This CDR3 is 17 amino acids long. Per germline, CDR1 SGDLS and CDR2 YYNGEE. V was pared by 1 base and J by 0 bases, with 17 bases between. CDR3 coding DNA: TGTGCCAGCAGCGTACCTGTGGACAAGCCGGACTCCTACGAGCAGTACTTC. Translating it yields CASSVPVDKPDSYEQYF.